This TCR beta chain is from a study of CD8 T cells in Susac syndrome. FACS enriched CD8+ TEMRA cells, while bulk CD8+ and CD4+ were negatively isolated. After extraction with the RNeasy kit, roughly 0.5 to 1 ug of the RNA was reverse transcribed using random hexamers. Multiplex immunoSEQ PCR targeted 54 Vbeta and 13 Jbeta TCR beta segments. TCRdb reprocessed the immunoSEQ multiplex PCR reads via MiXCR and lists one record per CDR3 protein. The profile shows some 120,000 distinct CDR3 sequences, approximately 93% of them singletons. CDR1 is SGHTA and CDR2 is FQGNSA in the germline V gene. Trimming pared 4 bases from V and 7 bases from J, leaving 17 bases between. The CDR3 is 14 residues long.

V is TRBV7-2 and J is TRBJ2-7; TRBD1 might be the D (5 bases). The origin of this receptor is a human donor with multiple sclerosis. Sequenced material: CD8+ T cells from PBMCs. This chain's CDR3 is CASSSLRQSREQYF. CDR3 DNA sequence: TGTGCCAGCAGCTCTTTGCGACAGTCTAGGGAGCAGTACTTC.